The present entry profiles one TCR beta chain with its context. At one end the junction does not follow the germline gene, possibly because of a read error. The lymph nodes were axillary draining lymph nodes from breast cancer patients. Using its own MiXCR run on the multiplex PCR reads, TCRdb lists one record per CDR3 protein. This sample has some 170,000 distinct CDR3 sequences, with about 34% found just once. The CDR3 totals 14 residues. Germline V lookup: CDR1 PRHDT, CDR2 FYEKMQ (reference sequence). The sample belongs to a study of breast tumors, draining lymph nodes, adjacent tissues. This clonotype was obtained from a female donor with breast cancer. Some clones in this sample may be carry-over from other donors' samples. J is TRBJ2-6 and V is TRBV13, with D possibly matching TRBD1 (5 bases). Sequencing input: axillary lymph node tissue. CDR3 protein: CASSLYSGANVLAF. CDR3 nucleotide sequence: TGTGCTAGCAGCCTGTACTCTGGGGCCAACGTCCTGGCTTTC.